This T cell receptor (beta chain) was identified during a study of long-term antiretroviral therapy in people with HIV. Running of the v3.0 immunoSEQ assay took place at survey level. What sequencing targeted per sample was about 35,000-55,000 T-cell genomes. Assay: immunoSEQ multiplex PCR; the TCRdb copy retains only in-frame clones and omits some. The repertoire holds tens of thousands of clones, about 90% seen once, with over 10% in the top ten. The ends lost 3 bases at V and 6 bases at J; junction bases unmatched: 5. The CDR3 totals 14 residues. The germline gives CDR1 SGHVS, CDR2 FQNEAQ. Study conclusions and caveats: Collection spanned 2004 to 2017; ART regimens may be less effective than current ones. Relative to transplant donor controls, diversity remained lower despite increasing after ART. ART adherence was not documented, and neither viral resistance nor therapy changes had any data.

About this clone: Its antigen is undetermined.

The receptor was isolated from a man aged 18 to 30 with HIV. This sequence joins TRBV7-8 and TRBJ2-3; 8 positions match TRBD1. This specimen consisted of unsorted PBMCs, obtained 1.1 years after starting antiretroviral therapy. The CDR3 reads CASSLIQGVDTQYF. In DNA, the CDR3 is TGTGCCAGCAGCTTGATACAGGGGGTGGATACGCAGTATTTT.